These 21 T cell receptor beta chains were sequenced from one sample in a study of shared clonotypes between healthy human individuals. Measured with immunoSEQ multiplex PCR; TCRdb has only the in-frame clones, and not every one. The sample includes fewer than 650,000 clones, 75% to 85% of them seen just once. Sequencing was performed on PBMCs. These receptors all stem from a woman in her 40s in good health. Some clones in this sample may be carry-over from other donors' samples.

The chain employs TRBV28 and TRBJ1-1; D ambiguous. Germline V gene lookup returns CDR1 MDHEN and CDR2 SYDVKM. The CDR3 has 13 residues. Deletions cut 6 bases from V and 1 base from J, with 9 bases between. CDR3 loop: CASRPHWNTEAFF. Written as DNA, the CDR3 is TGTGCCAGCAGACCCCATTGGAACACTGAAGCTTTCTTT.

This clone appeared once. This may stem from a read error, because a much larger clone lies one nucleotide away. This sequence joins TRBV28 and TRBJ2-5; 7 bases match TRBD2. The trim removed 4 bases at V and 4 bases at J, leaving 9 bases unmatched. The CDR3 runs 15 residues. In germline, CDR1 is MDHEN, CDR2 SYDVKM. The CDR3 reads CASSSGREYTETQYF. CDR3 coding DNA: TGTGCCAGCAGTTCGGGGCGGGAGTATACAGAGACCCAGTACTTC.

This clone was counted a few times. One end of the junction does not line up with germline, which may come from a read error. The CDR3 DNA reads as TGTGCCAGCAGCATGGACCGACACACCGAAGCTTTCTTT. Its protein product is CASSMDRHTEAFF. The V and J genes are TRBV5-4 and TRBJ1-1, with D uncertain. The CDR3 length is 13 residues. Germline V gene sequence: CDR1 SGHNT, CDR2 YYREEE (reference sequence).

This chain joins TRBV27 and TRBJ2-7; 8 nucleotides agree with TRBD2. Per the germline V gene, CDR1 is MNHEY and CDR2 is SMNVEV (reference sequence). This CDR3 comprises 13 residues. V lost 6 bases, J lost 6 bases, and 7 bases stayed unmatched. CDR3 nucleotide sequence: TGTGCCAGCAGGGAGACTAGCGTGGGCGAGCAGTACTTC. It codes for CASRETSVGEQYF.

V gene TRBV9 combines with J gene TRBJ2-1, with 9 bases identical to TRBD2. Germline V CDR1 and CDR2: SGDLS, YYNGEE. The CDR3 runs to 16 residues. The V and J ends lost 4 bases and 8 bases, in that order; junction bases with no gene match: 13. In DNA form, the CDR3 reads TGTGCCAGCAGCTCCCCCTATGGGACTAGCATCCATGAGCAGTTCTTC. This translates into CASSSPYGTSIHEQFF.

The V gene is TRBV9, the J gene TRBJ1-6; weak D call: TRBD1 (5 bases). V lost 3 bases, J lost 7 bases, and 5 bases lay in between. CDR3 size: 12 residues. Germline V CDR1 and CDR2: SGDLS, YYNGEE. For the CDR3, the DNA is TGTGCCAGCAGCGCAGGGAATTCACCCCTCCACTTT. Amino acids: CASSAGNSPLHF. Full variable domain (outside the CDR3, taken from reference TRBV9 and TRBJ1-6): DSGVTQTPKHLITATGQRVTLRCSPRSGDLSVYWYQQSLDQGLQFLIQYYNGEERAKGNILERFSAQQFPDLHSELNLSSLELGDSALYFCASSAGNSPLHFGNGTRLTVT.

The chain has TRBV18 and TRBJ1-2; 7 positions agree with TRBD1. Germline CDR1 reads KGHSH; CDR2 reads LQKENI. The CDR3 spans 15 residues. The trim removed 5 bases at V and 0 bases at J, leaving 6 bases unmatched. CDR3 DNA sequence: TGTGCCAGCTCATTCGCGGGACAGACTAACTATGGCTACACCTTC. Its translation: CASSFAGQTNYGYTF. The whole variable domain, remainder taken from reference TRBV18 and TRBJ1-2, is NAGVMQNPRHLVRRRGQEARLRCSPMKGHSHVYWYRQLPEEGLKFMVYLQKENIIDESGMPKERFSAEFPKEGPSILRIQQVVRGDSAAYFCASSFAGQTNYGYTFGSGTRLTVV.

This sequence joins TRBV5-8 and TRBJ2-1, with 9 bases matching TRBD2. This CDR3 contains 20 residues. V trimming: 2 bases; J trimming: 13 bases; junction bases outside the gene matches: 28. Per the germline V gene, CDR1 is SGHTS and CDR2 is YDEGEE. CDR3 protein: CASSFFVGSTGGGRARHQFF. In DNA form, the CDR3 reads TGTGCCAGCAGCTTTTTTGTCGGTTCGACGGGTGGCGGGAGGGCCCGCCATCAGTTCTTC.

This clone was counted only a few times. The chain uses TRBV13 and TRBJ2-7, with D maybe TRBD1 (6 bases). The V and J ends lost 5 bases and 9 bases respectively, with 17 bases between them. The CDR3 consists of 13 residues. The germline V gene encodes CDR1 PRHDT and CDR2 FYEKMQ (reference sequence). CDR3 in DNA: TGTGCCAGCAGCCTGGGGGCAGGGGAAGCGCAGTACTTC. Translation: CASSLGAGEAQYF.

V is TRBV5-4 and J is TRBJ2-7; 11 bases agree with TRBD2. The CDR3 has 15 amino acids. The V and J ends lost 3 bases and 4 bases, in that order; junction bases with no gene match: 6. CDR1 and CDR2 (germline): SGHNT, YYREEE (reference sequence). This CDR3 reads CASSSALAGGYEQYF. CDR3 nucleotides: TGTGCCAGCAGCTCAGCTTTAGCGGGAGGGTACGAGCAGTACTTC.

The DNA of the CDR3 is TGTGCCAGCAGCCACATCGCACAGGGGGGCGGAGGCTACACCTTC. Its translation is CASSHIAQGGGGYTF. The chain recombines TRBV7-2 with TRBJ1-2, with 8 bases lining up with TRBD1. The J segment lost 8 bases and the V segment lost 5 bases, leaving 13 bases of the junction unmatched. Germline V lookup: CDR1 SGHTA, CDR2 FQGNSA. The CDR3 loop spans 15 amino acids.

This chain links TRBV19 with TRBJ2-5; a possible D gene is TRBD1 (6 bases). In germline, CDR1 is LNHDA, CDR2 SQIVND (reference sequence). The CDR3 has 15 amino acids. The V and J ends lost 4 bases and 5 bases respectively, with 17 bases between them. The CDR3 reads CASSTADRLVETQYF. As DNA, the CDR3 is TGTGCCAGTAGTACCGCAGACAGGTTGGTGGAGACCCAGTACTTC.

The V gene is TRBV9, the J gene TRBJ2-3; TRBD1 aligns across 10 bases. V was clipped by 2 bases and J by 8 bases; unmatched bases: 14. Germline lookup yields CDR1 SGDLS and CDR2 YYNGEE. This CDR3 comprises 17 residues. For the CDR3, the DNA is TGTGCCAGCAGCGTCTCGGGACAGGGGCCCCAGGGGGTTACGCAGTATTTT. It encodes CASSVSGQGPQGVTQYF.

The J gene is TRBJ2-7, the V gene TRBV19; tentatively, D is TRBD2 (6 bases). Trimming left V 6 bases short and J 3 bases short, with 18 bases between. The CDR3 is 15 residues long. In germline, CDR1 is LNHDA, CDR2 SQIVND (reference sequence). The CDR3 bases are TGTGCCAGTAGAATCGGTGGAGGGCCCAGCTACGAGCAGTACTTC. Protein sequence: CASRIGGGPSYEQYF.

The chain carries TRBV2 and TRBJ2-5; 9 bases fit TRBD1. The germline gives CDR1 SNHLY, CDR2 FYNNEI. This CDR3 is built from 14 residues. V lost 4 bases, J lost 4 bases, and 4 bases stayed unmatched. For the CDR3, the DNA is TGTGCCAGCAGTGGGGACAGGGCCCGAGAGACCCAGTACTTC. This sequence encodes CASSGDRARETQYF.

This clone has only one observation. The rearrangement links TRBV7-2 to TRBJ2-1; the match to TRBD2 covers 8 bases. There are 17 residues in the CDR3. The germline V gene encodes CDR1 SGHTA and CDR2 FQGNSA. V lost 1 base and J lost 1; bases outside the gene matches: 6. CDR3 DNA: TGTGCCAGCAGCTTAGAGAGCGGGAGAGTGTCCTACAATGAGCAGTTCTTC. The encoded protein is CASSLESGRVSYNEQFF.

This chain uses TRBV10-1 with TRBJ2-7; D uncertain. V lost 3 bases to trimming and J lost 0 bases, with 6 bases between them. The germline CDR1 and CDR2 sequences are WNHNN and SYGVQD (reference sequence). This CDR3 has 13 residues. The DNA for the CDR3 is TGCGCCAGCAGTGAACGGAGCTCCTACGAGCAGTACTTC. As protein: CASSERSSYEQYF.

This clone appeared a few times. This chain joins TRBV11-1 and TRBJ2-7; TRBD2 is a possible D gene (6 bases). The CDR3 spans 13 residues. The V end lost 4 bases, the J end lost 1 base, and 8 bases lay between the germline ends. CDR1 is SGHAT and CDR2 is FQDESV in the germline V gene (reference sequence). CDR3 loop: CASSWEVSYEQYF. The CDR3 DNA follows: TGTGCCAGCAGCTGGGAGGTATCCTACGAGCAGTACTTC.

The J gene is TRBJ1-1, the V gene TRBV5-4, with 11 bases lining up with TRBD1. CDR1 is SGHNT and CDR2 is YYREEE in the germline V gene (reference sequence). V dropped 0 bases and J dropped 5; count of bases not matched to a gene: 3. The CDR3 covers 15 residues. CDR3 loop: CASSLGTGGLTEAFF. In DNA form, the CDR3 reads TGTGCCAGCAGCTTGGGGACAGGGGGCTTAACTGAAGCTTTCTTT. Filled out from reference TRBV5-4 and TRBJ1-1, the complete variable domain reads ETGVTQSPTHLIKTRGQQVTLRCSSQSGHNTVSWYQQALGQGPQFIFQYYREEENGRGNFPPRFSGLQFPNYSSELNVNALELDDSALYLCASSLGTGGLTEAFFGQGTRLTVV.

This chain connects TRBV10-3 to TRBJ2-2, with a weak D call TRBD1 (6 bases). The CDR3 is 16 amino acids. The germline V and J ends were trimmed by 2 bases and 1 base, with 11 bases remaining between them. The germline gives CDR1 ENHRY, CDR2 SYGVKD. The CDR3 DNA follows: TGTGCCATCAGTGAGCCGTTGACAGGGAACACCGGGGAGCTGTTTTTT. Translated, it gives CAISEPLTGNTGELFF.

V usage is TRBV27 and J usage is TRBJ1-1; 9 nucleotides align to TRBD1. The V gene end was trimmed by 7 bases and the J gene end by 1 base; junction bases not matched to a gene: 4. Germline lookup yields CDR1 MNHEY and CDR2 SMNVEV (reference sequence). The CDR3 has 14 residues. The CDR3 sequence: CASKRTGENTEAFF. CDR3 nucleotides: TGTGCCAGCAAACGGACAGGGGAGAACACTGAAGCTTTCTTT.